The sequence of this T cell receptor beta chain was determined in a study of cytomegalovirus exposure and HLA in healthy donors. Study information: An early data release held approximately 85 million unique TCRs from HLA-typed donors.

Findings and limits, study-wide: Rarity held for most TCR sequences, but there were some public TCRs that occurred in many donors. Most subjects had HLA-A and HLA-B alleles reportedly predicted accurately by TCR beta sequences.

On this clone itself: Antigen: not known.

Trimming took 0 bases from V and 1 from J; bases not matched to a gene: 5. This CDR3 is built from 16 residues. Germline V gives CDR1 SGHNT, CDR2 YYREEE (reference sequence). Use of 60 Vbeta and 13 Jbeta primers characterized the PCR. Study processing details: In a later analysis, the count reached some 88 million unique TCR beta chains, with around 10 million shared. The table came from immunoSEQ multiplex PCR; TCRdb's copy has only in-frame clones and leaves some out. V and J calls and clone size are copied from that table; D and trimming were computed from the DNA. The sample carries a few hundred thousand clones, 65% to 90% recorded once.

This receptor was taken from a girl between 5 and 17 years old in good health and CMV-seronegative. The chain has TRBV5-4 and TRBJ2-3, with 7 bases that match TRBD1. Sequencing used PBMCs. As DNA, the CDR3 is TGTGCCAGCAGCTTGGCCGCAGGGGGTGGCACAGATACGCAGTATTTT. Protein: CASSLAAGGGTDTQYF.